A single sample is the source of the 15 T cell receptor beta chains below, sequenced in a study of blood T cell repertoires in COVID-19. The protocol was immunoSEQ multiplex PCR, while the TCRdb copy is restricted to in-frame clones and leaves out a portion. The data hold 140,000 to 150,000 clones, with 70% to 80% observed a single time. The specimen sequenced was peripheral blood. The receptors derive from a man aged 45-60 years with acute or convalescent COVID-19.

CDR3 sequence (DNA): TGTGCCAGCAGCGGACAGGGACTCACAGATACGCAGTATTTT. Translated: CASSGQGLTDTQYF. This chain links TRBV9 with TRBJ2-3; TRBD1 might be the D (7 bases). V shed 3 bases and J shed 2 bases, with 10 bases lying between them. The CDR3 spans 14 residues. Per germline, CDR1 SGDLS and CDR2 YYNGEE. The variable domain in full, with the rest retrieved from reference TRBV9 and TRBJ2-3, is DSGVTQTPKHLITATGQRVTLRCSPRSGDLSVYWYQQSLDQGLQFLIQYYNGEERAKGNILERFSAQQFPDLHSELNLSSLELGDSALYFCASSGQGLTDTQYFGPGTRLTVL.

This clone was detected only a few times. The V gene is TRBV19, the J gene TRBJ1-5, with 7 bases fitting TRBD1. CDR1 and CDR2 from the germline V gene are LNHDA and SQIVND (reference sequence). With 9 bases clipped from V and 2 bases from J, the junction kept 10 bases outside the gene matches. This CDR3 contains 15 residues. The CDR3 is CASRQGRWGNQPQHF. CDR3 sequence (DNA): TGTGCCAGCAGACAGGGCCGCTGGGGCAATCAGCCCCAGCATTTT.

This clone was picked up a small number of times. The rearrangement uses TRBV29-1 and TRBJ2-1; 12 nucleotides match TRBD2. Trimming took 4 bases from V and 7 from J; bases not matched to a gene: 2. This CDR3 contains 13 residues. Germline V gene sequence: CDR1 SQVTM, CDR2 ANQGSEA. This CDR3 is CSVVTSGGNEQFF. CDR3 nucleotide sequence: TGCAGCGTTGTCACTAGCGGGGGGAATGAGCAGTTCTTC.

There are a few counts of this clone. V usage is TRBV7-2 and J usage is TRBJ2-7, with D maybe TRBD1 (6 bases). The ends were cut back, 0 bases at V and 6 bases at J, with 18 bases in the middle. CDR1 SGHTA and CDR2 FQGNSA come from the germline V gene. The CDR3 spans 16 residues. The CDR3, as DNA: TGTGCCAGCAGCTTAGCGTTGGGGGCGCGGACGGCCGAGCAGTACGTC. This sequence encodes CASSLALGARTAEQYV.

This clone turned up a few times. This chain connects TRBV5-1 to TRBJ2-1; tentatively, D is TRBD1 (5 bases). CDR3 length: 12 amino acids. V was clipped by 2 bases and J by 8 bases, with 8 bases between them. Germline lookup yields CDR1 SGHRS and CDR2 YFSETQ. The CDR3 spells CASSFRVDEQFF. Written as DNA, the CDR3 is TGCGCCAGCAGCTTCAGGGTTGATGAGCAGTTCTTC.

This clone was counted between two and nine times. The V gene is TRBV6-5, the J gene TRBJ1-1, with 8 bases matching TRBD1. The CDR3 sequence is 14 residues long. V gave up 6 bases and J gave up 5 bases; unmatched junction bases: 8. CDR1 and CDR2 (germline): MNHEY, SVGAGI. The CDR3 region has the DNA TGTGCCAGCAGACCCCAGGGGGCGCGTACTGAAGCTTTCTTT. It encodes CASRPQGARTEAFF.

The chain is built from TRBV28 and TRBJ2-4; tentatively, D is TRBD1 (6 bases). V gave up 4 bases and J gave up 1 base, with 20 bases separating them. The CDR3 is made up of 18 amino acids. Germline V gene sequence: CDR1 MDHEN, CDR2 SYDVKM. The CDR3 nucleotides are TGTGCCAGCAGTTCCGGCAGGGGTGGATCTGTGGCCAAAAACATTCAGTACTTC. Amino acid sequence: CASSSGRGGSVAKNIQYF. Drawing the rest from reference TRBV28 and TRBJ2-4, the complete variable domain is DVKVTQSSRYLVKRTGEKVFLECVQDMDHENMFWYRQDPGLGLRLIYFSYDVKMKEKGDIPEGYSVSREKKERFSLILESASTNQTSMYLCASSSGRGGSVAKNIQYFGAGTRLSVL.

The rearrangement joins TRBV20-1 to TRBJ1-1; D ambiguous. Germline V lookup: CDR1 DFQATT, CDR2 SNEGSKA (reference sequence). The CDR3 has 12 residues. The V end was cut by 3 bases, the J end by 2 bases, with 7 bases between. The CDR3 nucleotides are TGCAGTGCTAGTACAAGAAACACTGAAGCTTTCTTT. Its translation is CSASTRNTEAFF.

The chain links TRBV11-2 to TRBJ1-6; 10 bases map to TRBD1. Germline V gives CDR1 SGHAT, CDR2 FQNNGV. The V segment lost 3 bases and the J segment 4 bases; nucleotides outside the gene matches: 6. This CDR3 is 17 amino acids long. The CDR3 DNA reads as TGTGCCAGCAGCTTTTTGGACAGGGGGTCTTATAATTCACCCCTCCACTTT. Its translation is CASSFLDRGSYNSPLHF.

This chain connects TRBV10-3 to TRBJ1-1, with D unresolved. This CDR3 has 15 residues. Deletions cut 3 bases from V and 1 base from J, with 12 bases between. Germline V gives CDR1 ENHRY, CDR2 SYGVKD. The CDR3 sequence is CAISEIRGGNTEAFF. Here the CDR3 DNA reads TGTGCCATCAGTGAAATTCGGGGTGGGAACACTGAAGCTTTCTTT.

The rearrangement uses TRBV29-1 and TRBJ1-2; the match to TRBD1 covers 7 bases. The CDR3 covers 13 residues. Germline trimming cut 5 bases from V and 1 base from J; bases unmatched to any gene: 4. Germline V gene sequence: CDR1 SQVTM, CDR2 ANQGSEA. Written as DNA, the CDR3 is TGCAGCGTTCTCACAGGGGTTAACTATGGCTACACCTTC. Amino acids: CSVLTGVNYGYTF.

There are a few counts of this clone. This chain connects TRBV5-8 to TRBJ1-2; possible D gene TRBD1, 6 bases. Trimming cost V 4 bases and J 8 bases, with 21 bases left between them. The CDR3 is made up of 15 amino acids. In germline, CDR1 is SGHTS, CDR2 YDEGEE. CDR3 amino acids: CASSPAKTGRGGYTF. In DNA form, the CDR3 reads TGTGCCAGCAGCCCAGCAAAGACAGGACGCGGGGGCTACACCTTC. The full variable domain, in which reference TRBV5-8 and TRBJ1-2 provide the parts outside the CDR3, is EAGVTQSPTHLIKTRGQQATLRCSPISGHTSVYWYQQALGLGLQFLLWYDEGEERNRGNFPPRFSGRQFPNYSSELNVNALELEDSALYLCASSPAKTGRGGYTFGSGTRLTVV.

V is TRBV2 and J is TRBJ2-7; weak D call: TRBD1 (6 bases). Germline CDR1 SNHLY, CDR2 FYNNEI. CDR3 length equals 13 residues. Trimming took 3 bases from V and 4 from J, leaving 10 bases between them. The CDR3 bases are TGTGCCAGCAGTGAGGACAGTAATTACGAGCAGTACGTC. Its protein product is CASSEDSNYEQYV.

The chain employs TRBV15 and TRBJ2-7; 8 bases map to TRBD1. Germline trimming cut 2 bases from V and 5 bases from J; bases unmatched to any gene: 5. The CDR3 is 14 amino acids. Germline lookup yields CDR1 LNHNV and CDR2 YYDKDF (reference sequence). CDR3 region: CATSRRTGRDEQYF. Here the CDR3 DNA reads TGTGCCACCAGCAGAAGGACAGGGCGGGACGAGCAGTACTTC.

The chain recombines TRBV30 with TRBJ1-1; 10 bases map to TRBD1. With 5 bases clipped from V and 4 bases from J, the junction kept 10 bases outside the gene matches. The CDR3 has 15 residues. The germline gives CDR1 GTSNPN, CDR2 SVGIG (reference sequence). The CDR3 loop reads CAWLRDRGRSTEAFF. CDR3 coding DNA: TGTGCCTGGTTACGGGACAGGGGAAGGAGCACTGAAGCTTTCTTT.